A selection of T cell receptor beta chains follows, all from one sample in a study of T cell responses to AZD1222 COVID-19 vaccine. The protocol was immunoSEQ multiplex PCR, while the TCRdb copy is restricted to in-frame clones and leaves out a portion. The data hold approximately 180,000 clones, with 85% to 90% observed a single time. Sequenced material: peripheral blood, taken on day 0 of AZD1222 vaccination. Receptors were obtained from an adult in good health. Both conserved end residues are part of each CDR3. D genes are given only for firm matches. Size is omitted from some rows. Given values are once, few, many or a class for expanded clones.

v_gene,d_gene,abundance,j_gene,CDR3nt,CDR3aa
TRBV10-3,TRBD1,.,TRBJ2-5,TGTGCCATCAGTGAGTCAACAGGGGTCGAGACCCAGTACTTC,CAISESTGVETQYF
TRBV10-3,TRBD1,.,TRBJ1-1,TGTGCCATCAGTGGGAACAGGGGGCTTGAAGCTTTCTTT,CAISGNRGLEAFF
TRBV11-2,.,.,TRBJ2-1,TGTGCCAGCAGCTTAGTCGTGGGAGTAAACTACAATGAGCAGTTCTTC,CASSLVVGVNYNEQFF
TRBV6-2/TRBV6-3,.,.,TRBJ2-1,TGTGCCAGCAGCAGGGCTGGGAGCTCCTACAATGAGCAGTTCTTC,CASSRAGSSYNEQFF
TRBV30,.,.,TRBJ2-2,TGTGCCTGGAGTTGGTACATCGAAGCCGGGGAGCTGTTTTTT,CAWSWYIEAGELFF
TRBV9,.,.,TRBJ2-1,TGTGCCAGCAGCCCCCCCGGGACGCCTGGTCGAGGGCAGTTCTTC,CASSPPGTPGRGQFF
TRBV2,.,.,TRBJ2-7,TGTGCCAGCAGTGGACACTCCTACGAGCAGTACTTC,CASSGHSYEQYF
TRBV5-4,TRBD2,.,TRBJ2-7,TGTGCCAGCAGCCGGGGAGGGACTAGCGTAGACGAGCAGTACTTC,CASSRGGTSVDEQYF
TRBV6-5,TRBD1,.,TRBJ1-5,TGTGCCAGCAGTTTACAGGACAGGGGATGGAATCAGCCCCAGCATTTT,CASSLQDRGWNQPQHF
TRBV30,.,.,TRBJ1-1,TGTGCCTGGGCACCGCAGGGCACTGAAGCTTTCTTT,CAWAPQGTEAFF
TRBV11-2,.,few,TRBJ1-2,TGTGCCAGCAGCTTAGATACAGCCGTAGCTAACTATGGCTACACCTTC,CASSLDTAVANYGYTF
TRBV7-2,.,.,TRBJ1-5,TGTGCCAGCAGTCCTGGGGGGGCAAGCAATCAGCCCCAGCATTTT,CASSPGGASNQPQHF
TRBV2,.,.,TRBJ1-2,TGTGCCAGCAGTGTGGGGGCGAACTATGGCTACACCTTC,CASSVGANYGYTF
TRBV5-4,TRBD2,.,TRBJ2-1,TGTGCCAGCAGCTTGGCGGGACTAGCGGGCCGCAATGAGCAGTTCTTC,CASSLAGLAGRNEQFF
TRBV28,.,once,TRBJ1-1,TGTGCCAGCAGGACTGGTGGGGACACTGAAGCTTTCTTT,CASRTGGDTEAFF
TRBV7-2,TRBD2,.,TRBJ2-1,TGTGCCAGCAGCCCTAGCGGGAGCTCCTACAATGAGCAGTTCTTC,CASSPSGSSYNEQFF
TRBV11-3,.,.,TRBJ2-7,TGTGCCAGCAGCTTAGGAGGGCCCTCAGGCTACGAGCAGTACTTC,CASSLGGPSGYEQYF
TRBV4-2,TRBD2,.,TRBJ2-1,TGTGCCACCACCGATTTAGCGGGGGGGAGGAATGAGCAGTTCTTC,CATTDLAGGRNEQFF